This T cell receptor beta chain stems from a study of T cell responses to AZD1222 COVID-19 vaccine. From germline, CDR1 is MDHEN and CDR2 SYDVKM. The junction had 9 bases not matched to a gene; V was cut back by 3 bases and J by 3 bases. CDR3 length equals 17 residues. Assay used: immunoSEQ multiplex PCR; TCRdb lists only in-frame clones, some missing. The profile shows over 80,000 clones, roughly 90% of them singletons. This receptor was obtained from an adult who received the AZD1222 COVID-19 vaccine. The genes are TRBV28 and TRBJ2-3, with 10 bases identical to TRBD2. This specimen consisted of peripheral blood, obtained 28 days after the second AZD1222 dose. The CDR3 reads CASSFPAGTSVTDTQYF. CDR3 sequence (DNA): TGTGCCAGCAGTTTCCCAGCCGGGACTAGCGTAACAGATACGCAGTATTTT.